The 26 T cell receptor beta chains given below trace back to one sample, sequenced in a study of blood T cell repertoires in COVID-19. Data came from immunoSEQ multiplex PCR; TCRdb stores just in-frame clones and leaves some out. This sample has roughly 380,000 clones; almost 90% occur once, and the top ten carry approximately 1%. The sample was PBMCs or T cells enriched from blood (not recorded which). The receptors originated from a woman in her twenties or thirties who had been exposed to COVID-19.

This chain uses TRBV13 with TRBJ1-2; the D is unclear. Germline V lookup: CDR1 PRHDT, CDR2 FYEKMQ (reference sequence). V was shortened by 4 bases and J by 8 bases, with 11 bases between the two germline ends. CDR3 length: 12 residues. The CDR3 DNA reads TGTGCCAGCAGCTCTCTGACCGGGGGCTACACCTTC. This sequence encodes CASSSLTGGYTF. Full variable domain (missing parts from reference TRBV13 and TRBJ1-2): AAGVIQSPRHLIKEKRETATLKCYPIPRHDTVYWYQQGPGQDPQFLISFYEKMQSDKGSIPDRFSAQQFSDYHSELNMSSLELGDSALYFCASSSLTGGYTFGSGTRLTVV.

This clone came up once. The chain links TRBV5-1 to TRBJ2-7; no clear D. Per the germline V gene, CDR1 is SGHRS and CDR2 is YFSETQ. V lost 2 bases and J lost 4, with 19 bases in between. This CDR3 has 16 amino acids. The CDR3 bases are TGCGCCAGCAGCTTAGGTTTATTAGCTGACGAGTACGAGCAGTACTTC. This encodes CASSLGLLADEYEQYF.

This chain joins TRBV19 and TRBJ1-6; maybe TRBD1 (5 bases). This CDR3 comprises 17 residues. The germline CDR1 and CDR2 sequences are LNHDA and SQIVND (reference sequence). Trimming pared 4 bases from V and 9 bases from J, leaving 22 bases between. The CDR3 DNA is TGTGCCAGTAGTACCCTGGGGGGAAGTCAAGGCGGTTCACCCCTCCACTTT. Protein product: CASSTLGGSQGGSPLHF.

V gene TRBV5-6 combines with J gene TRBJ2-1, with 9 bases lining up with TRBD2. This CDR3 region has 16 residues. V was clipped by 4 bases and J by 6 bases; unmatched bases: 11. Germline-derived CDR1 and CDR2 are SGHDT and YYEEEE. Here the CDR3 reads CASSPLAASGINEQFF. CDR3 coding DNA: TGTGCCAGCAGCCCCCTGGCCGCTAGCGGGATCAATGAGCAGTTCTTC. The whole variable domain, remainder taken from reference TRBV5-6 and TRBJ2-1, is DAGVTQSPTHLIKTRGQQVTLRCSPKSGHDTVSWYQQALGQGPQFIFQYYEEEERQRGNFPDRFSGHQFPNYSSELNVNALLLGDSALYLCASSPLAASGINEQFFGPGTRLTVL.

The rearrangement uses TRBV7-3 and TRBJ2-5, with 8 bases fitting TRBD1. The CDR3 has 16 amino acids. From germline, CDR1 is SGHTA and CDR2 FQGTGA. The V segment lost 5 bases and the J segment 3 bases; nucleotides outside the gene matches: 11. CDR3 in amino acids: CASSLWTGMGEETQYF. CDR3 nucleotides: TGTGCCAGCAGCCTGTGGACAGGGATGGGGGAAGAGACCCAGTACTTC.

V is TRBV28 and J is TRBJ1-2, with D perhaps TRBD1 (5 bases). The CDR3 runs 13 residues. V lost 5 bases to trimming and J lost 5 bases, with 12 bases between them. The germline gives CDR1 MDHEN, CDR2 SYDVKM. DNA for the CDR3: TGTGCCAGCAGTCCTCCAGGGTTATATGGCTACACCTTC. Amino acids: CASSPPGLYGYTF.

The genes are TRBV15 and TRBJ1-5; 12 nucleotides agree with TRBD1. Per the germline V gene, CDR1 is LNHNV and CDR2 is YYDKDF (reference sequence). The V and J ends lost 3 bases and 2 bases, in that order; junction bases with no gene match: 8. The CDR3 covers 18 residues. The CDR3 sequence: CATSSRDRGLSGNQPQHF. Written as DNA, the CDR3 is TGTGCCACCAGCAGCCGGGACAGGGGGCTTTCTGGCAATCAGCCCCAGCATTTT.

This chain links TRBV29-1 with TRBJ2-4; D unresolved. V was clipped by 4 bases and J by 8 bases, with 15 bases between them. The length of the CDR3 is 13 residues. Germline CDR1 and CDR2: SQVTM and ANQGSEA. In DNA, the CDR3 is TGCAGCGTTGCCCCTAAGTTGGTGGACATTCAGTACTTC. Residues: CSVAPKLVDIQYF.

The genes are TRBV2 and TRBJ2-3; TRBD2 aligns across 10 bases. This CDR3 is built from 13 residues. Unmatched junction bases numbered 1, after V lost 9 bases and J lost 1 base. Germline CDR1 reads SNHLY; CDR2 reads FYNNEI. The CDR3 DNA reads TGTGCCAGAGGGACTAGCGGCACAGATACGCAGTATTTT. Residues: CARGTSGTDTQYF.

J is TRBJ1-5 and V is TRBV4-1; no clear D. This CDR3 has 14 residues. CDR1 and CDR2 (germline): MGHRA, YSYEKL. V was pared by 0 bases and J by 7 bases, with 10 bases between. CDR3 coding DNA: TGCGCCAGCAGCCAAGATCCCGGCGGCCAGCCCCAGCATTTT. It yields the protein CASSQDPGGQPQHF.

The V gene is TRBV19, the J gene TRBJ2-6; D is perhaps TRBD1 (6 bases). CDR1 and CDR2 from the germline V gene are LNHDA and SQIVND (reference sequence). Trimming removed 8 bases at V and 3 bases at J, with 11 bases between. This CDR3 comprises 14 residues. For the CDR3, the DNA is TGTGCCAGTGGAGAGGGGGTTGGGGCCAACGTCCTGACTTTC. Translation gives CASGEGVGANVLTF. The full variable domain, in which reference TRBV19 and TRBJ2-6 provide the parts outside the CDR3, is DGGITQSPKYLFRKEGQNVTLSCEQNLNHDAMYWYRQDPGQGLRLIYYSQIVNDFQKGDIAEGYSVSREKKESFPLTVTSAQKNPTAFYLCASGEGVGANVLTFGAGSRLTVL.

The chain has TRBV6-1 and TRBJ1-2, with TRBD1 identical over 7 bases. The trim removed 0 bases at V and 4 bases at J, leaving 17 bases unmatched. The germline V gene has CDR1 MNHNS and CDR2 SASEGT. This CDR3 has 19 amino acids. CDR3: CASSEASGTDRFFPYGYTF. The CDR3 bases are TGTGCCAGCAGTGAAGCGTCCGGGACAGATAGGTTTTTTCCCTATGGCTACACCTTC.

The rearrangement joins TRBV9 to TRBJ2-7, with D possibly matching TRBD1 (5 bases). This CDR3 comprises 13 residues. CDR1 and CDR2 (germline): SGDLS, YYNGEE. Trimming took 2 bases from V and 3 from J, leaving 9 bases between them. CDR3 DNA sequence: TGTGCCAGCAGCGTCCGGCAGGGCTACGAGCAGTACTTC. Protein: CASSVRQGYEQYF.

This chain connects TRBV30 to TRBJ2-7; maybe TRBD2 (6 bases). The CDR3 consists of 11 residues. Looked up from germline, CDR1 is GTSNPN and CDR2 is SVGIG (reference sequence). The germline V and J ends were trimmed by 0 bases and 10 bases, with 10 bases remaining between them. The chain's CDR3 is CAWSVRRDQYF. The CDR3 DNA follows: TGTGCCTGGAGTGTTAGGCGGGATCAGTACTTC.

The CDR3 reads CASSDYSGNEQFF. The CDR3, as DNA: TGTGCCAGCAGTGATTATTCGGGAAATGAGCAGTTCTTC. J is TRBJ2-1 and V is TRBV25-1; D possibly corresponds to TRBD2 (5 bases). Trimming cost V 3 bases and J 7 bases, with 10 bases left between them. The germline CDR1 and CDR2 sequences are MGHDK and SYGVNS. There are 13 residues in the CDR3.

The V and J genes are TRBV6-2 or TRBV6-3 and TRBJ2-7; TRBD2 aligns across 15 bases. The CDR3 consists of 16 residues. The germline V gene encodes CDR1 MNHEY and CDR2 SVGEGT. The trim removed 2 bases at V and 4 bases at J, leaving 3 bases unmatched. CDR3 sequence: CASSYPGLAGGYEQYF. In DNA, the CDR3 is TGTGCCAGCAGTTACCCGGGACTAGCGGGAGGATACGAGCAGTACTTC.

This chain joins TRBV18 and TRBJ1-4, with no clear D. Germline V CDR1 and CDR2: KGHSH, LQKENI. V was clipped by 3 bases and J by 3 bases, with 11 bases between them. This CDR3 comprises 15 residues. The CDR3 DNA follows: TGTGCCAGCTCACCCCCTGGGCCTCCTAATGAAAAACTGTTTTTT. Translating gives CASSPPGPPNEKLFF.

The chain employs TRBV30 and TRBJ1-3; D unresolved. The CDR3 length is 14 residues. CDR1 is GTSNPN and CDR2 is SVGIG in the germline V gene (reference sequence). V shed 2 bases and J shed 4 bases, with 12 bases lying between them. This chain's CDR3 is CAWSFWADGNTIYF. The DNA of the CDR3 is TGTGCCTGGAGTTTCTGGGCAGACGGAAACACCATATATTTT.

In its sample, this clone was seen a few times. The J gene is TRBJ2-7, the V gene TRBV15; 9 bases map to TRBD2. The CDR3 is made up of 15 amino acids. J was trimmed by 2 bases and V by 5 bases; bases with no gene match: 7. The germline gives CDR1 LNHNV, CDR2 YYDKDF (reference sequence). The CDR3 loop reads CATSLLTSGPYEQYF. CDR3 coding DNA: TGTGCCACCAGCCTTCTGACTAGCGGCCCCTACGAGCAGTACTTC.

This clone showed up just once. J is TRBJ2-1 and V is TRBV3-1 (or the pseudogene TRBV3-2); TRBD2 matches at 14 bases. The CDR3 extends over 15 amino acids. CDR1 and CDR2 from the germline V gene are LGHDT and YNNKEL (reference sequence). V dropped 3 bases and J dropped 10; count of bases not matched to a gene: 5. For the CDR3, the DNA is TGTGCCAGCAGCCATGGGACTAGCGGGAGCGGCGAGCAGTTCTTC. Its protein is CASSHGTSGSGEQFF.

This chain joins TRBV11-2 and TRBJ2-1, with D maybe TRBD2 (6 bases). This CDR3 has 13 residues. Looked up from germline, CDR1 is SGHAT and CDR2 is FQNNGV. V gave up 5 bases and J gave up 9 bases, with 14 bases separating them. The CDR3 DNA reads as TGTGCCAGCAGCCCCGGGAGAACGGGTGAGCAGTTCTTC. This translates into CASSPGRTGEQFF. The full variable domain, its missing parts supplied by reference TRBV11-2 and TRBJ2-1, is EAGVAQSPRYKIIEKRQSVAFWCNPISGHATLYWYQQILGQGPKLLIQFQNNGVVDDSQLPKDRFSAERLKGVDSTLKIQPAKLEDSAVYLCASSPGRTGEQFFGPGTRLTVL.

The gene calls are TRBV19 and TRBJ1-4; 10 bases are shared with TRBD1. Germline assignment: CDR1 LNHDA and CDR2 SQIVND (reference sequence). With 5 bases clipped from V and 6 bases from J, the junction kept 6 bases outside the gene matches. CDR3 length: 15 residues. The CDR3 nucleotides read TGTGCCAGTAGTCATATGACAGGGGGCTATGAAAAACTGTTTTTT. It is translated as CASSHMTGGYEKLFF.

V and J are TRBV5-4 and TRBJ2-5; 12 bases agree with TRBD2. There are 16 residues in the CDR3. The V and J ends lost 4 bases and 0 bases, in that order; junction bases with no gene match: 4. CDR1 and CDR2 from the germline V gene are SGHNT and YYREEE (reference sequence). In nucleotides, the CDR3 is TGTGCCAGCAGCCTTGGACTAGCGGGAAACCAAGAGACCCAGTACTTC. Translation gives CASSLGLAGNQETQYF.

The chain carries TRBV18 and TRBJ1-1; no clear D. Trimming left V 0 bases short and J 2 bases short, with 4 bases between. The germline gives CDR1 KGHSH, CDR2 LQKENI. The CDR3 contains 13 residues. The CDR3 loop reads CASSPPTNTEAFF. For the CDR3, the DNA is TGTGCCAGCTCACCACCGACAAACACTGAAGCTTTCTTT. Based on the CDR3 plus reference TRBV18 and TRBJ1-1, the full variable domain is NAGVMQNPRHLVRRRGQEARLRCSPMKGHSHVYWYRQLPEEGLKFMVYLQKENIIDESGMPKERFSAEFPKEGPSILRIQQVVRGDSAAYFCASSPPTNTEAFFGQGTRLTVV.

The gene calls are TRBV18 and TRBJ2-1; 15 bases match TRBD2. V lost 2 bases, J lost 6 bases, and 5 bases stayed unmatched. CDR1 and CDR2 from the germline V gene are KGHSH and LQKENI. The length of the CDR3 is 17 residues. In DNA, the CDR3 is TGTGCCAGCTCACCAGAGGGACTAGCGGGAGGATCCAATGAGCAGTTCTTC. It encodes CASSPEGLAGGSNEQFF. Combining the CDR3 with reference TRBV18 and TRBJ2-1 gives the whole variable domain NAGVMQNPRHLVRRRGQEARLRCSPMKGHSHVYWYRQLPEEGLKFMVYLQKENIIDESGMPKERFSAEFPKEGPSILRIQQVVRGDSAAYFCASSPEGLAGGSNEQFFGPGTRLTVL.

There are a few counts of this clone. This rearrangement joins TRBV27 to TRBJ1-2, with D perhaps matching TRBD1 (6 bases). V lost 6 bases, J lost 7 bases, and 15 bases lay in between. Germline lookup yields CDR1 MNHEY and CDR2 SMNVEV (reference sequence). The length of the CDR3 is 13 residues. CDR3: CASSLKSGVGYTF. The DNA of the CDR3 is TGTGCCAGCAGCTTAAAATCAGGGGTTGGCTACACCTTC.